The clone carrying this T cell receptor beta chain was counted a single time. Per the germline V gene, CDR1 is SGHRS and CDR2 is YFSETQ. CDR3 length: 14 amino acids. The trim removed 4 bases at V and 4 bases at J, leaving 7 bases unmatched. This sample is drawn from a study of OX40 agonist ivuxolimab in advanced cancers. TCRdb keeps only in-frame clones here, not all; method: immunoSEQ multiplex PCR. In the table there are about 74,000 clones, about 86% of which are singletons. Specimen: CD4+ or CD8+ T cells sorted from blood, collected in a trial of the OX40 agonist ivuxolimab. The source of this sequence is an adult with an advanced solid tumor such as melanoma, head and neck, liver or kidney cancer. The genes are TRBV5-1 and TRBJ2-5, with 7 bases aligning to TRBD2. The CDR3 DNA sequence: TGCGCCAGCAGCCCTCTGGGGGGGGGAGAGACCCAGTACTTC. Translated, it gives CASSPLGGGETQYF.